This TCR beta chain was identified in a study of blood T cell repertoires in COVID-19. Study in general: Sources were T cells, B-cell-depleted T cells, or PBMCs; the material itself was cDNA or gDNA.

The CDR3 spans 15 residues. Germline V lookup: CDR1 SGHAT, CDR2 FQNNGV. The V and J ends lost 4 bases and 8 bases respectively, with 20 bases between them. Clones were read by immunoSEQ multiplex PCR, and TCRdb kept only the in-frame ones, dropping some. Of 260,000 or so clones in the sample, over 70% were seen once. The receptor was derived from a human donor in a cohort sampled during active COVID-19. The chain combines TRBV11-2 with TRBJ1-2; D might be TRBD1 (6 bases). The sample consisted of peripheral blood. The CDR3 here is CASSSDKDSPRGYTF. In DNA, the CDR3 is TGTGCCAGCAGCTCCGACAAGGACAGTCCCCGGGGCTACACCTTC. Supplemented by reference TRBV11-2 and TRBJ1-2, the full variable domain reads EAGVAQSPRYKIIEKRQSVAFWCNPISGHATLYWYQQILGQGPKLLIQFQNNGVVDDSQLPKDRFSAERLKGVDSTLKIQPAKLEDSAVYLCASSSDKDSPRGYTFGSGTRLTVV.